The TCR beta chain under discussion was sequenced for a study of blood T cell repertoires in COVID-19. Across the whole study: From the United States, Italy and Spain came samples of acute and convalescent COVID-19. T cells, B-cell-depleted T cells, or PBMCs supplied cDNA or gDNA.

The repertoire was sequenced with immunoSEQ multiplex PCR; TCRdb's copy has only in-frame clones and lacks some. The sample records around 46,000 clones, approximately 83% being singletons. Seattle researchers signed up patients amid active infection and tracked them longitudinally. The V end was cut by 3 bases, the J end by 8 bases, with 23 bases between. This CDR3 spans 16 amino acids. The germline CDR1 and CDR2 sequences are SGHKS and YYEKEE (reference sequence). The sequenced sample consisted of peripheral blood. The chain links TRBV5-5 to TRBJ1-2, with D tentatively TRBD1 (6 bases). This clonotype was obtained from an elderly woman with COVID-19, enrolled during active disease. The CDR3 DNA reads TGTGCCAGCAGCTCCTCCCGGCAGGGGACGGGTCGAGGCTACACCTTC. Translated, it gives CASSSSRQGTGRGYTF.